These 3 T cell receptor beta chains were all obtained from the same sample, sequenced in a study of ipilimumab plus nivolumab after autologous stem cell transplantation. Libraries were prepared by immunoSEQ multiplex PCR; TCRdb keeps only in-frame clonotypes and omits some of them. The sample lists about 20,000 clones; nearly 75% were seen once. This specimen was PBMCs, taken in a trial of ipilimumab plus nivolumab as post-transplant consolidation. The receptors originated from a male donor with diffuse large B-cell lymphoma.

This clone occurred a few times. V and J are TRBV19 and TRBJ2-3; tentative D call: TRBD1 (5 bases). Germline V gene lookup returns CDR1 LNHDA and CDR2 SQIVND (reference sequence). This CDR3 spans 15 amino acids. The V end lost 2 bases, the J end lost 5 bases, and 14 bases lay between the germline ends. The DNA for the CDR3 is TGTGCCAGTAGTATAACGACAGCGAGTGGAGATACGCAGTATTTT. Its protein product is CASSITTASGDTQYF.

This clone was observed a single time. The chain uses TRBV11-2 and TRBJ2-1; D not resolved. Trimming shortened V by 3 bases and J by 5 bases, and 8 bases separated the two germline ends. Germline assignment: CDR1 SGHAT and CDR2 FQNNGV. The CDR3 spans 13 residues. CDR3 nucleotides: TGTGCCAGCAGCTTGGACCGAGACAATGAGCAGTTCTTC. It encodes CASSLDRDNEQFF.

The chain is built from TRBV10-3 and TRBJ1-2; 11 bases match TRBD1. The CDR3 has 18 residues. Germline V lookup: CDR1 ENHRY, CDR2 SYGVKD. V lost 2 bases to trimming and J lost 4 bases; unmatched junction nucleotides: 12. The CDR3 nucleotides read TGTGCCATCAGTGAGGATCACCCGGACAGGGGGCTTGGCTATGGCTACACCTTC. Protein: CAISEDHPDRGLGYGYTF.